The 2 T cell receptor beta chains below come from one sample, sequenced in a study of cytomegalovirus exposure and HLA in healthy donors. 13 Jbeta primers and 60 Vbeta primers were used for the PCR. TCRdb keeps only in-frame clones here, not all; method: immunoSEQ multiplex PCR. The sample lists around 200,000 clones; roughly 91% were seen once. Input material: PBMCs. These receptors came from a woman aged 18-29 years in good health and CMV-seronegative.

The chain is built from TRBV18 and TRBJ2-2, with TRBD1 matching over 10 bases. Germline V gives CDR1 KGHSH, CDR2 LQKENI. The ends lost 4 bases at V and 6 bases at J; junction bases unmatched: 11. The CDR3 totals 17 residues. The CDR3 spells CASSRTVTGGAAGELFF. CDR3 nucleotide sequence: TGTGCCAGCTCACGGACCGTGACAGGGGGCGCGGCCGGGGAGCTGTTTTTT.

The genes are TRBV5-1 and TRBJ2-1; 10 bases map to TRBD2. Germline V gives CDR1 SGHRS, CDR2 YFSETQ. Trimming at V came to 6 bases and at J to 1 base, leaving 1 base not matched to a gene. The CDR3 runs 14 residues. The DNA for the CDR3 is TGCGCCAGCACACTAGCGGGGTCCTACAATGAGCAGTTCTTC. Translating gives CASTLAGSYNEQFF.